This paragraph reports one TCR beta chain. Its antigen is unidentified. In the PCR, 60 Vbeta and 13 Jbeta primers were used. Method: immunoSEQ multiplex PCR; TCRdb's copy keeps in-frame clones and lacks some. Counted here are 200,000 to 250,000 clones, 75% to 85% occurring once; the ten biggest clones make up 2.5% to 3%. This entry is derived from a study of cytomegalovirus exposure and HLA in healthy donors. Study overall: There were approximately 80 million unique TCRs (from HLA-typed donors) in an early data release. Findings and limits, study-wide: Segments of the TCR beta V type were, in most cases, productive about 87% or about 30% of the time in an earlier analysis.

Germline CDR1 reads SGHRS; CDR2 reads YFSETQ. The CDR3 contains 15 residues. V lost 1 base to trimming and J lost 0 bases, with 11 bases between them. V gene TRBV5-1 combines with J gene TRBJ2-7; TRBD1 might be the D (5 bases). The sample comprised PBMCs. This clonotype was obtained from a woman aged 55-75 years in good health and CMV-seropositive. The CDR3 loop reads CASSLLAGISYEQYF. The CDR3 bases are TGCGCCAGCAGCTTGTTGGCAGGGATCTCCTACGAGCAGTACTTC. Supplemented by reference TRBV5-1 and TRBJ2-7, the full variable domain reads KAGVTQTPRYLIKTRGQQVTLSCSPISGHRSVSWYQQTPGQGLQFLFEYFSETQRNKGNFPGRFSGRQFSNSRSEMNVSTLELGDSALYLCASSLLAGISYEQYFGPGTRLTVT.